Below are 30 T cell receptor beta chains sequenced from a single sample in a study of Graves' ophthalmopathy and Graves' hyperthyroidism. The sequenced template was RNA, covering the TCR beta CDR3 region. Second-round multiplex PCR followed a first-round RT-PCR using HTBI primers. Each CDR3 protein gets one entry after TCRdb re-called the multiplex PCR reads with MiXCR. The data contain almost 750,000 distinct CDR3 sequences, around 40% of them singletons. Sequencing used peripheral blood. Source of these receptors: an adult man with Graves' ophthalmopathy.

The chain is built from TRBV20-1 and TRBJ2-7; 11 bases align to TRBD1. The germline V gene encodes CDR1 DFQATT and CDR2 SNEGSKA (reference sequence). Losses at the gene ends were 5 bases for V and 4 bases for J; bases not matched to a gene: 10. The CDR3 sequence is 15 residues long. CDR3 in DNA: TGCAGTGCTGCCGGACAGGGGGCTTTTGAATACGAGCAGTACGTC. The encoded protein is CSAAGQGAFEYEQYV.

This clonotype has ten or more counts. The chain uses TRBV7-2 and TRBJ1-1; TRBD1 matches 7 bases. The CDR3 is made up of 14 amino acids. The J segment lost 6 bases and the V segment lost 1 base, leaving 5 bases of the junction unmatched. Germline CDR1 reads SGHTA; CDR2 reads FQGNSA. The CDR3 sequence: CASSLVTGISEAFF. The CDR3 DNA is TGTGCCAGCAGCTTAGTGACAGGGATCTCTGAAGCTTTCTTT.

The chain employs TRBV19 and TRBJ1-4; D is unclear. CDR3 size: 14 residues. V lost 6 bases and J 5 bases, leaving 13 bases between the germline ends. In germline, CDR1 is LNHDA, CDR2 SQIVND (reference sequence). CDR3 coding DNA: TGTGCCAGTAGCACTAGGACCGGGAATGAAAAACTGTTTTTT. It specifies CASSTRTGNEKLFF.

The chain carries TRBV11-1 and TRBJ2-5; TRBD2 is a possible D gene (5 bases). This CDR3 has 15 residues. Trimming cost V 6 bases and J 1 base, with 15 bases left between them. Germline CDR1 reads SGHAT; CDR2 reads FQDESV (reference sequence). CDR3 coding DNA: TGTGCCAGCAGTCGCCCGAAGAGGGTCCAAGAGACCCAGTACTTC. This translates into CASSRPKRVQETQYF.

The chain couples TRBV5-4 to TRBJ2-2; 11 nucleotides line up with TRBD1. There are 14 residues in the CDR3. V shed 9 bases and J 6 bases; nucleotides not matched to a gene: 7. The germline gives CDR1 SGHNT, CDR2 YYREEE (reference sequence). The CDR3 region is CAISRGQGAGELFF. The CDR3 DNA reads as TGTGCCATCTCCCGGGGACAGGGGGCCGGGGAGCTGTTTTTT. The variable domain in full, with the rest retrieved from reference TRBV5-4 and TRBJ2-2, is ETGVTQSPTHLIKTRGQQVTLRCSSQSGHNTVSWYQQALGQGPQFIFQYYREEENGRGNFPPRFSGLQFPNYSSELNVNALELDDSALYLCAISRGQGAGELFFGEGSRLTVL.

As regards this clonotype: A much larger clone differs from this one at a single base, so this may be a read error. This chain joins TRBV25-1 and TRBJ1-1; D possibly corresponds to TRBD1 (5 bases). This CDR3 has 19 amino acids. CDR1 and CDR2 from the germline V gene are MGHDK and SYGVNS. CDR3: CASSLFRRRWGTANAEAFF. Here the CDR3 DNA reads TGTGCCAGCTCCCTTTTCCGGCGACGATGGGGGACGGCGAACGCTGAAGCTTTCTTT. Full variable domain (rest looked up from reference TRBV25-1 and TRBJ1-1): EADIYQTPRYLVIGTGKKITLECSQTMGHDKMYWYQQDPGMELHLIHYSYGVNSTEKGDLSSESTVSRIRTEHFPLTLESARPSHTSQYLCASSLFRRRWGTANAEAFFGQGTRLTVV.

This clonotype showed up just a few times. The chain links TRBV20-1 to TRBJ2-7, with TRBD2 matching over 14 bases. This CDR3 spans 15 amino acids. Germline CDR1 DFQATT, CDR2 SNEGSKA (reference sequence). V lost 4 bases to trimming and J lost 3 bases; unmatched junction nucleotides: 5. Here the CDR3 reads CSAMTSGGDSYEQYF. In DNA, the CDR3 is TGCAGTGCTATGACTAGCGGGGGGGATAGCTACGAGCAGTACTTC.

The table lists this clonotype with a few counts. V is TRBV15 and J is TRBJ2-5, with D possibly called TRBD1 or TRBD2 (5 bases each). Between the trimmed V and J ends, which lost 4 bases and 5 bases, there was a span of 17 bases. Per germline, CDR1 LNHNV and CDR2 YYDKDF (reference sequence). This CDR3 has 15 amino acids. The CDR3 here is CATSKPGTSWETQYF. The CDR3 nucleotides read TGTGCCACCAGCAAGCCCGGGACCTCGTGGGAGACCCAGTACTTC.

In regard to this clonotype: Mismatch with germline at one junction end may stem from a read error. The chain couples TRBV11-1 to TRBJ2-7; no reliable D call. Germline V gene lookup returns CDR1 SGHAT and CDR2 FQDESV (reference sequence). The CDR3 runs to 13 residues. In nucleotides, the CDR3 is TGTGCCAGCGGCTTAAATGGCGGCTACGAGCAGTACTTC. Amino acid sequence: CASGLNGGYEQYF.

J is TRBJ2-5 and V is TRBV2; tentatively, D is TRBD2 (6 bases). V was trimmed by 8 bases and J by 4 bases, leaving 17 bases between them. The CDR3 consists of 14 residues. Germline assignment: CDR1 SNHLY and CDR2 FYNNEI. CDR3 bases: TGTGCCAGCGTTGACCATAGCGGAGGAGAGACCCAGTACTTC. Encoded protein: CASVDHSGGETQYF.

Ten or more counts support this clonotype. J is TRBJ1-5 and V is TRBV10-3, with D maybe TRBD1 (5 bases). V was trimmed by 0 bases and J by 4 bases, leaving 7 bases between them. The length of the CDR3 is 14 residues. In germline, CDR1 is ENHRY, CDR2 SYGVKD. CDR3 nucleotides: TGTGCCATCAGTGAGTCGGGACGGAATCAGCCCCAGCATTTT. This gives the protein CAISESGRNQPQHF.

V is TRBV2 and J is TRBJ2-7; D remains ambiguous. The CDR3 has 13 amino acids. Germline assignment: CDR1 SNHLY and CDR2 FYNNEI. Trimming cost V 5 bases and J 2 bases, with 10 bases left between them. CDR3 sequence (DNA): TGTGCCAGCAGTTTTTCAGCAGCCTACGAGCAGTACTTC. Protein product: CASSFSAAYEQYF.

This clonotype was counted between two and nine times. The chain combines TRBV25-1 with TRBJ1-4; a possible D gene is TRBD1 (5 bases). This CDR3 contains 13 residues. Per germline, CDR1 MGHDK and CDR2 SYGVNS. Trimming shortened V by 7 bases and J by 3 bases, and 9 bases separated the two germline ends. CDR3 sequence: CASTRGPNEKLFF. The CDR3 region has the DNA TGTGCCAGCACGAGGGGTCCTAATGAAAAACTGTTTTTT.

V usage is TRBV24-1 and J usage is TRBJ1-2; TRBD1 might be the D (6 bases). The germline V gene encodes CDR1 KGHDR and CDR2 SFDVKD. This CDR3 contains 12 residues. V was cut by 4 bases and J by 8 bases, with 10 bases left in between. The CDR3 nucleotides read TGTGCCACCAGTGAGGCAGGGGACGGCTACACCTTC. Translating it yields CATSEAGDGYTF.

This clonotype has a handful of counts. Here the CDR3 DNA reads TGCGCCAGCAGCTTACGGGGGCGCAGGAATACTGAAGCTTTCTTT. The encoded protein is CASSLRGRRNTEAFF. The V gene is TRBV5-1, the J gene TRBJ1-1; TRBD1 might be the D (6 bases). This CDR3 has 15 amino acids. Per the germline V gene, CDR1 is SGHRS and CDR2 is YFSETQ. V dropped 2 bases and J dropped 5 bases, with 16 bases sitting between them.

Comment on this clonotype: Since a much larger clone is just one base distant, this may be a read error. The rearrangement links TRBV9 to TRBJ1-6, with no clear D. V dropped 0 bases and J dropped 4 bases, with 5 bases sitting between them. Germline CDR1 SGDLS, CDR2 YYNGEE. The CDR3 sequence is 14 residues long. This CDR3 reads CASSVAGYNSPLHF. The CDR3 DNA follows: TGTGCCAGCAGCGTAGCGGGTTATAATTCACCCCTCCACTTT.

Comment on this clonotype: The CDR3 carries no conserved terminal phenylalanine or tryptophan, so it likely arises from a read error. Because the CDR3's place on the DNA is in doubt, the DNA is left out and the CDR3 is given as listed by TCRdb. The chain combines TRBV7-3 with TRBJ2-5. The CDR3 is 9 residues long, counting both termini. Per the germline V gene, CDR1 is SGHTA and CDR2 is FQGTGA. CDR3 amino acids: CASSMDGYT.

The J gene is TRBJ1-2, the V gene TRBV12-5, with D perhaps matching TRBD1 (5 bases). V was trimmed by 2 bases and J by 5 bases, leaving 9 bases between them. This CDR3 has 13 residues. From germline, CDR1 is LGHNT and CDR2 FRNRAP. In DNA form, the CDR3 reads TGTGCTAGTGGTTTGACGGCAGGGTATGGCTACACCTTC. Its protein product is CASGLTAGYGYTF.

V usage is TRBV7-3 and J usage is TRBJ1-1; tentative D call: TRBD1 (5 bases). Germline V gives CDR1 SGHTA, CDR2 FQGTGA. V was shortened by 6 bases and J by 2 bases, with 10 bases between the two germline ends. The CDR3 covers 13 residues. The CDR3 sequence: CASSKGYNTEAFF. In DNA form, the CDR3 reads TGTGCCAGCAGTAAGGGGTATAACACTGAAGCTTTCTTT.

Comments on this clonotype: One base away lies a much larger clone, so this may be a sequencing read error. The genes are TRBV2 and TRBJ1-3; maybe TRBD1 (5 bases). The CDR3 loop spans 13 amino acids. The germline CDR1 and CDR2 sequences are SNHLY and FYNNEI. This chain's CDR3 is CVSSGGAGNTIYF. For the CDR3, the DNA is TGTGTCAGCAGTGGGGGGGCTGGAAACACCATATATTTT. The variable domain in full, completed from reference TRBV2 and TRBJ1-3, reads EPEVTQTPSHQVTQMGQEVILRCVPISNHLYFYWYRQILGQKVEFLVSFYNNEISEKSEIFDDQFSVERPDGSNFTLKIRSTKLEDSAMYFCVSSGGAGNTIYFGEGSWLTVV.

This clonotype was counted many times. This chain connects TRBV7-9 to TRBJ2-7; D call uncertain. Germline loops: CDR1 SEHNR, CDR2 FQNEAQ (reference sequence). Trimming removed 3 bases at V and 0 bases at J, with 6 bases between. This CDR3 has 13 amino acids. CDR3 sequence: CASSFGDSYEQYF. As DNA, the CDR3 is TGTGCCAGCAGCTTTGGAGACTCCTACGAGCAGTACTTC.

This clonotype was seen at least ten times. The V gene is TRBV7-2, the J gene TRBJ2-5; the D call may be TRBD1 or TRBD2 (5 bases each). This CDR3 has 12 amino acids. V lost 5 bases to trimming and J lost 7 bases, with 11 bases between them. CDR1 SGHTA and CDR2 FQGNSA come from the germline V gene. CDR3: CASSPGRGTQYF. The DNA for the CDR3 is TGTGCCAGCAGCCCGGGAAGGGGGACCCAGTACTTC.

The chain joins TRBV12-3 or TRBV12-4 to TRBJ1-1, with D possibly being TRBD1 (5 bases). Trimming took 2 bases from V and 4 from J, leaving 11 bases between them. This CDR3 comprises 14 residues. Here the CDR3 reads CASSLMGGGTEAFF. CDR3 nucleotides: TGTGCCAGCAGTTTAATGGGGGGAGGCACTGAAGCTTTCTTT.

The rearrangement joins TRBV5-8 to TRBJ1-1; tentative D call: TRBD1 (5 bases). V lost 4 bases and J lost 1, with 14 bases in between. The length of the CDR3 is 15 residues. CDR1 is SGHTS, CDR2 YDEGEE, per germline. The CDR3 DNA reads as TGTGCCAGCAGCCCCCCGAGGGGTAAGAACACTGAAGCTTTCTTT. Its protein product is CASSPPRGKNTEAFF.

This clonotype has just a few counts. The chain employs TRBV7-2 and TRBJ2-7; D is possibly TRBD1 or TRBD2 (5 bases each). The CDR3 is 12 residues long. V was shortened by 5 bases and J by 5 bases, with 10 bases between the two germline ends. The germline gives CDR1 SGHTA, CDR2 FQGNSA. The CDR3 spells CASSSGHHEQYF. CDR3 coding DNA: TGTGCCAGCAGCAGCGGACACCACGAGCAGTACTTC.

This clonotype has a count of ten or more. The gene calls are TRBV2 and TRBJ1-5, with D unclear. This CDR3 is built from 12 residues. In germline, CDR1 is SNHLY, CDR2 FYNNEI. With 7 bases removed from V and 2 bases from J, the gap between germline ends came to 6 bases. In nucleotides, the CDR3 is TGTGCCAGCACTCTTGGCAATCAGCCCCAGCATTTT. Its protein is CASTLGNQPQHF.

The genes are TRBV24-1 and TRBJ1-5, with D tentatively TRBD1 (6 bases). The V end was cut by 4 bases, the J end by 7 bases, with 13 bases between. The CDR3 consists of 14 residues. CDR1 and CDR2 from the germline V gene are KGHDR and SFDVKD. CDR3 residues: CATSDPGAEQPQHF. The CDR3 region has the DNA TGTGCCACCAGTGACCCAGGGGCAGAGCAGCCCCAGCATTTT.

The table lists this clonotype with many counts. The V and J genes are TRBV12-3 or TRBV12-4 and TRBJ1-1; the D gene is possibly TRBD1 (5 bases). The V and J ends lost 5 bases and 2 bases respectively, with 12 bases between them. CDR3 length equals 14 residues. The CDR3 loop is CASSRGTSNTEAFF. CDR3 DNA: TGTGCCAGCAGTCGAGGGACGTCAAACACTGAAGCTTTCTTT.

The V and J genes are TRBV5-4 and TRBJ1-6, with 7 bases matching TRBD1. Germline values: CDR1 SGHNT, CDR2 YYREEE (reference sequence). V shed 5 bases, J shed 7 bases, and the junction held 9 bases outside the gene matches. The CDR3 consists of 15 residues. The CDR3 DNA reads as TGTGCCAGCAGTGACCGGACAGGACAAAATTCACCCCTCCACTTT. This codes for CASSDRTGQNSPLHF.

On this clonotype: This may come from a read error, since a much larger clone is one base off. Here the CDR3 reads CARSQGLAVTGELFF. The CDR3 DNA reads as TGTGCCCGCAGCCAAGGACTAGCGGTGACCGGGGAGCTGTTTTTT. This rearrangement joins TRBV4-2 to TRBJ2-2, with 10 bases fitting TRBD2. The CDR3 is 15 amino acids. The V gene's germline CDR1 is LGHNA and CDR2 YNFKEQ.